The source of this TCR beta chain is a study of cytotoxic CD8 clonotypes in ibrutinib-treated CLL. Study at large: By median roughly 72 months, approximately 12 had progressed and about 14 stayed remitted; responses had been 2 complete and 24 partial.

This table comes from immunoSEQ multiplex PCR, and its TCRdb copy is limited to in-frame clones, with some not included. Among fewer than 400,000 clones listed, 67% were seen once. The receptor was derived from a human donor with chronic lymphocytic leukemia. The sample in question was PBMCs, obtained after 36 months of ibrutinib treatment.

CDR3 in DNA: TGTGCCAGCAGCTTGACTAGCGGGGGGGGAGATACGCAGTATTTT. Translating it yields CASSLTSGGGDTQYF. The chain employs TRBV7-6 and TRBJ2-3; 14 bases are a match to TRBD2. This CDR3 region has 15 residues. CDR1 and CDR2 from the germline V gene are SGHVS and FNYEAQ. With 3 bases clipped from V and 5 bases from J, the junction kept 1 base outside the gene matches.